The sequence of this T cell receptor (beta chain) was determined in a study of blood T cell repertoires in COVID-19. In the study overall: The samples span acute and convalescent COVID-19 from the United States, Italy and Spain.

Seattle researchers signed up patients amid active infection and tracked them longitudinally. Repertoires were generated with immunoSEQ multiplex PCR, while TCRdb's copy carries only in-frame clones and drops some. This sample has over 400,000 clones, with around nine tenths found just once. CDR3 length: 17 amino acids. Losses at the gene ends were 3 bases for V and 1 base for J; bases not matched to a gene: 9. CDR1 is SQVTM, CDR2 ANQGSEA, per germline. The chain is built from TRBV29-1 and TRBJ2-1; TRBD1 matches 10 bases. The clonotype comes from a woman aged 50 to 60 with COVID-19, enrolled during active disease. Sequencing was done on a sample of peripheral blood. The CDR3: CSVDGTGALLSYNEQFF. Here the CDR3 DNA reads TGCAGCGTTGATGGGACAGGGGCTCTTCTATCCTACAATGAGCAGTTCTTC.